The 29 T cell receptor beta chains below were found in one sample sequenced in a study of cytomegalovirus exposure and HLA in healthy donors. Primers for the PCR totalled 60 Vbeta and 13 Jbeta. Assay: immunoSEQ multiplex PCR; the TCRdb copy retains only in-frame clones and omits some. The table has approximately 150,000 clones, approximately 81% seen once. The source material was PBMCs. The origin of the receptors is a man aged 25 to 45 in good health and CMV-seronegative.

The chain couples TRBV28 to TRBJ1-2, with TRBD1 matching 12 bases. Trimming took 4 bases from V and 4 from J; bases not matched to a gene: 13. CDR1 is MDHEN and CDR2 is SYDVKM in the germline V gene. This CDR3 has 18 amino acids. The CDR3 spells CASSSSGTGGESPYGYTF. CDR3 in DNA: TGTGCCAGCAGTTCCTCCGGGACAGGGGGCGAATCTCCCTATGGCTACACCTTC.

The V gene is TRBV2, the J gene TRBJ1-5; 7 bases agree with TRBD1. V lost 6 bases, J lost 5 bases, and 4 bases stayed unmatched. This CDR3 contains 13 residues. Germline V lookup: CDR1 SNHLY, CDR2 FYNNEI. The CDR3 reads CASSRQGYQPQHF. In DNA, the CDR3 is TGTGCCAGCAGCAGACAGGGATATCAGCCCCAGCATTTT. The full variable domain, rest sourced from reference TRBV2 and TRBJ1-5, is EPEVTQTPSHQVTQMGQEVILRCVPISNHLYFYWYRQILGQKVEFLVSFYNNEISEKSEIFDDQFSVERPDGSNFTLKIRSTKLEDSAMYFCASSRQGYQPQHFGDGTRLSIL.

The V call is TRBV15, the J call TRBJ1-2; D uncertain. The CDR3 extends over 13 amino acids. V lost 3 bases and J 9 bases, leaving 14 bases between the germline ends. Per the germline V gene, CDR1 is LNHNV and CDR2 is YYDKDF (reference sequence). CDR3 DNA: TGTGCCACCAGCAGTTTGAGGGTGGAACGCTACACCTTC. Translation: CATSSLRVERYTF.

This chain uses TRBV28 with TRBJ1-6, with D possibly being TRBD1 (6 bases). The CDR3 covers 9 residues. CDR1 MDHEN and CDR2 SYDVKM come from the germline V gene. CDR3 loop: CATGSPLHF. The CDR3 DNA reads as TGTGCTACAGGGTCACCCCTCCACTTT.

The V call is TRBV19, the J call TRBJ2-6; tentatively, D is TRBD1 (6 bases). Trimming removed 3 bases from V and 4 bases from J, with 19 bases in between. The CDR3 is 18 amino acids. The germline V gene encodes CDR1 LNHDA and CDR2 SQIVND (reference sequence). The CDR3 bases are TGTGCCAGTAGTATGTTACCCTTAACAGGGACGGGGGCCAACGTCCTGACTTTC. Its protein product is CASSMLPLTGTGANVLTF.

This chain joins TRBV10-1 and TRBJ1-1, with D possibly being TRBD1 (6 bases). CDR1 and CDR2 from the germline V gene are WNHNN and SYGVQD (reference sequence). The CDR3 sequence is 14 residues long. V was cut by 6 bases and J by 2 bases, with 13 bases left in between. As DNA, the CDR3 is TGCGCCAGCAGATCGGACAGAACAAACACTGAAGCTTTCTTT. Translated: CASRSDRTNTEAFF.

The chain recombines TRBV28 with TRBJ2-7; D unclear. The CDR3 covers 14 residues. Deletions cut 5 bases from V and 6 bases from J, with 17 bases between. The germline gives CDR1 MDHEN, CDR2 SYDVKM. In nucleotides, the CDR3 is TGTGCCAGCAGTCGACTCCTACCTACTATCGAGCAGTACTTC. It is translated as CASSRLLPTIEQYF.

This chain connects TRBV5-1 to TRBJ2-3; 12 nucleotides match TRBD2. There are 15 residues in the CDR3. Germline assignment: CDR1 SGHRS and CDR2 YFSETQ. Trimming took 1 base from V and 3 from J; bases not matched to a gene: 0. The CDR3 sequence: CASSLTSGGTDTQYF. The CDR3 coding sequence is TGCGCCAGCAGCTTGACTAGCGGGGGGACAGATACGCAGTATTTT. The whole variable domain, remainder taken from reference TRBV5-1 and TRBJ2-3, is KAGVTQTPRYLIKTRGQQVTLSCSPISGHRSVSWYQQTPGQGLQFLFEYFSETQRNKGNFPGRFSGRQFSNSRSEMNVSTLELGDSALYLCASSLTSGGTDTQYFGPGTRLTVL.

J is TRBJ1-6 and V is TRBV30; D unclear. Germline-derived CDR1 and CDR2 are GTSNPN and SVGIG (reference sequence). CDR3 length: 16 amino acids. Trimming cost V 3 bases and J 5 bases, with 17 bases left between them. DNA for the CDR3: TGTGCCTGGAGAACCGCGTCATACGGGGATAATTCACCCCTCCACTTT. It codes for CAWRTASYGDNSPLHF.

As concerns this clone: The sample carries other DNA sequences with the same CDR3. V is TRBV6-1 and J is TRBJ1-1, with a possible D match to TRBD1 (6 bases). The CDR3 loop spans 17 amino acids. The V gene lost 4 bases and the J gene lost 2 bases, with 20 bases spanning the gap. CDR1 MNHNS and CDR2 SASEGT come from the germline V gene. DNA for the CDR3: TGTGCCAGCAGTGGACAGGCAATAAAACCCCTCAACACTGAAGCTTTCTTT. This translates into CASSGQAIKPLNTEAFF.

The gene calls are TRBV5-4 and TRBJ2-6; the match to TRBD1 covers 7 bases. Germline V gene sequence: CDR1 SGHNT, CDR2 YYREEE (reference sequence). V dropped 7 bases and J dropped 1; count of bases not matched to a gene: 8. This CDR3 is built from 16 residues. As DNA, the CDR3 is TGTGCCAGCTTGGGACAGACAATGTCTGGGGCCAACGTCCTGACTTTC. Translation gives CASLGQTMSGANVLTF.

V usage is TRBV2 and J usage is TRBJ1-1; 7 nucleotides align to TRBD1. The junction had 15 bases not matched to a gene; V was cut back by 10 bases and J by 4 bases. CDR3 size: 15 residues. The germline V gene encodes CDR1 SNHLY and CDR2 FYNNEI. The CDR3 nucleotides read TGTGCCACCAATCCTAGGCAGGGGGATTTCACTGAAGCTTTCTTT. It codes for CATNPRQGDFTEAFF.

J is TRBJ1-5 and V is TRBV5-8; 7 bases match TRBD1. This CDR3 comprises 17 residues. CDR1 SGHTS and CDR2 YDEGEE come from the germline V gene. Trimming removed 1 base from V and 0 bases from J; junction bases left unmatched: 7. CDR3 sequence: CASSLWDSQYSNQPQHF. The CDR3 coding sequence is TGTGCCAGCAGCTTGTGGGACAGCCAATATAGCAATCAGCCCCAGCATTTT.

This clone was counted a single time. This chain uses TRBV7-8 with TRBJ2-1; the match to TRBD2 covers 13 bases. The germline V gene encodes CDR1 SGHVS and CDR2 FQNEAQ. V trimming: 5 bases; J trimming: 3 bases; junction bases outside the gene matches: 7. The CDR3 has 17 amino acids. The CDR3 sequence is CASSTRLAGGHYNEQFF. The DNA of the CDR3 is TGTGCCAGCAGCACTAGACTAGCGGGGGGCCACTACAATGAGCAGTTCTTC.

This clone was counted once. The V gene is TRBV7-9, the J gene TRBJ2-5, with 7 positions matching TRBD2. This CDR3 region has 14 residues. CDR1 and CDR2 (germline): SEHNR, FQNEAQ (reference sequence). Trimming cost V 5 bases and J 3 bases; bases outside gene matches: 6. Here the CDR3 reads CASSARLAEETQYF. DNA of the CDR3: TGTGCCAGCAGCGCCCGGCTAGCGGAAGAGACCCAGTACTTC.

The CDR3 DNA reads as TGTGCCAGCAGCGTAAACAGTATCGGGGAGCTGTTTTTT. Amino acid sequence: CASSVNSIGELFF. J is TRBJ2-2 and V is TRBV9; D not resolved. This CDR3 has 13 residues. Germline V lookup: CDR1 SGDLS, CDR2 YYNGEE. The V and J ends lost 1 base and 7 bases respectively, with 8 bases between them.

The rearrangement joins TRBV30 to TRBJ2-5, with a possible D match to TRBD1 (6 bases). V was trimmed by 1 base and J by 7 bases, leaving 13 bases between them. This CDR3 has 13 amino acids. Germline loops: CDR1 GTSNPN, CDR2 SVGIG (reference sequence). CDR3 loop: CAWSGRDRRTQYF. CDR3 nucleotide sequence: TGTGCCTGGAGTGGCCGAGACAGGAGGACCCAGTACTTC.

V gene TRBV9 combines with J gene TRBJ1-3; the D is unclear. V lost 0 bases to trimming and J lost 0 bases, with 7 bases between them. The CDR3 loop spans 15 amino acids. The germline V gene encodes CDR1 SGDLS and CDR2 YYNGEE. The CDR3 spells CASSVEQSSGNTIYF. The DNA for the CDR3 is TGTGCCAGCAGCGTAGAACAGAGCTCTGGAAACACCATATATTTT.

The chain links TRBV27 to TRBJ2-1; 13 bases agree with TRBD2. V gave up 3 bases and J gave up 8 bases; unmatched junction bases: 4. Germline-derived CDR1 and CDR2 are MNHEY and SMNVEV (reference sequence). This CDR3 is 15 amino acids long. The CDR3 DNA reads as TGTGCCAGCAGTTTGGGGACTAGCGGGATCGATGAGCAGTTCTTC. This codes for CASSLGTSGIDEQFF.

The chain carries TRBV6-4 and TRBJ2-3; a weak D match, TRBD1 (6 bases). This CDR3 is built from 15 residues. Germline V lookup: CDR1 MRHNA, CDR2 SNTAGT. The V and J ends lost 6 bases and 4 bases respectively, with 17 bases between them. CDR3 DNA: TGTGCCAGCAGAGCTTGGGGGCCCAGTTCAGATACGCAGTATTTT. Translated, it gives CASRAWGPSSDTQYF.

The V gene is TRBV14, the J gene TRBJ2-1; tentatively, D is TRBD1 (5 bases). The CDR3 length is 18 residues. Germline-derived CDR1 and CDR2 are SGHDN and FVKESK. V gave up 6 bases and J gave up 1 base, with 22 bases separating them. The CDR3 nucleotides read TGTGCCAGCAGTCCGAGACCAAGGGGAATGCGGTCCTACAATGAGCAGTTCTTC. It is translated as CASSPRPRGMRSYNEQFF.

The V call is TRBV5-1, the J call TRBJ2-1; 13 positions match TRBD2. The CDR3 has 16 residues. Germline V gene sequence: CDR1 SGHRS, CDR2 YFSETQ. V gave up 0 bases and J gave up 5 bases; unmatched junction bases: 2. CDR3 coding DNA: TGCGCCAGCAGCTTGGTACTAGCGGGAGGGAACAATGAGCAGTTCTTC. Its protein product is CASSLVLAGGNNEQFF. Complete variable domain (other parts from reference TRBV5-1 and TRBJ2-1): KAGVTQTPRYLIKTRGQQVTLSCSPISGHRSVSWYQQTPGQGLQFLFEYFSETQRNKGNFPGRFSGRQFSNSRSEMNVSTLELGDSALYLCASSLVLAGGNNEQFFGPGTRLTVL.

The CDR3 DNA is TGTGCCAGCAGTTTCTTCGGACAGGGAAGCTACGAGCAGTACTTC. Amino acids: CASSFFGQGSYEQYF. This chain uses TRBV6-5 with TRBJ2-7; 8 positions agree with TRBD1. Unmatched junction bases numbered 8, after V lost 4 bases and J lost 3 bases. Germline CDR1 reads MNHEY; CDR2 reads SVGAGI. This CDR3 has 15 residues.

The chain has TRBV6-1 and TRBJ1-5; D is ambiguous. This CDR3 spans 14 amino acids. Germline CDR1 MNHNS, CDR2 SASEGT. V was trimmed by 3 bases and J by 6 bases, leaving 12 bases between them. The CDR3 region is CASSDAEVGQPQHF. CDR3 nucleotide sequence: TGTGCCAGCAGTGACGCAGAGGTGGGTCAGCCCCAGCATTTT.

The V and J genes are TRBV5-1 and TRBJ2-5; possibly TRBD2 for D (6 bases). Per the germline V gene, CDR1 is SGHRS and CDR2 is YFSETQ. This CDR3 spans 16 amino acids. Trimming took 2 bases from V and 11 from J, leaving 25 bases between them. The CDR3: CASSLGLGSYSTKQYF. The CDR3 DNA follows: TGCGCCAGCAGCTTAGGTCTCGGGAGTTACTCTACGAAGCAGTACTTC.

Comments on this clone: Different DNA sequences within this sample yield the same CDR3. This chain links TRBV18 with TRBJ1-2, with D possibly TRBD1 on 5 matching bases. The V gene's germline CDR1 is KGHSH and CDR2 LQKENI. V dropped 6 bases and J dropped 3 bases, with 17 bases sitting between them. The length of the CDR3 is 15 residues. The CDR3 region is CASSLRGGGDYGYTF. The CDR3 DNA is TGTGCCAGCTCCCTCCGGGGGGGTGGAGACTATGGCTACACCTTC. The whole variable domain, filled in from reference TRBV18 and TRBJ1-2, reads NAGVMQNPRHLVRRRGQEARLRCSPMKGHSHVYWYRQLPEEGLKFMVYLQKENIIDESGMPKERFSAEFPKEGPSILRIQQVVRGDSAAYFCASSLRGGGDYGYTFGSGTRLTVV.

The chain has TRBV10-3 and TRBJ1-6; weak D call: TRBD1 (6 bases). CDR3 length: 14 amino acids. Between the trimmed V and J ends, which lost 8 bases and 7 bases, there was a span of 15 bases. Germline CDR1 ENHRY, CDR2 SYGVKD. The CDR3 DNA is TGTGCCATCGGGGGGGACACCATAAATTCACCCCTCCACTTT. Its protein product is CAIGGDTINSPLHF.

This clone came up a few times. The chain couples TRBV6-1 to TRBJ2-1; the D gene is possibly TRBD2 (5 bases). This CDR3 has 12 residues. Germline V lookup: CDR1 MNHNS, CDR2 SASEGT. For the CDR3, the DNA is TGTGTCACCCGGAGGAATTACAATGAGCAGTTCTTC. Translation: CVTRRNYNEQFF.

The chain links TRBV6-6 to TRBJ2-7, with 7 bases fitting TRBD1. V lost 6 bases, J lost 11 bases, and 13 bases stayed unmatched. CDR1 is MNHNY and CDR2 is SVGAGI in the germline V gene (reference sequence). The CDR3 has 13 amino acids. The CDR3 sequence is CASRPGQATFKYF. The CDR3 nucleotides read TGTGCCAGCAGACCAGGACAGGCGACCTTCAAGTACTTC.